The rows below give T cell receptor beta chains drawn from one sample of a study of T cell repertoires in cytomegalovirus infection. MiXCR, applied by TCRdb to the reads, yields one record per CDR3 protein. Of some 300,000 distinct CDR3 sequences listed, roughly a sixth were seen once; the top ten hold about 12%. The sample taken for sequencing was PBMCs. These TCRs come from a human donor in good health (CMV status not recorded). Some clones in this sample may be carry-over from other donors' samples. Both conserved end residues are part of each CDR3. The D gene is left open where the match is weak. The listing skips clone size in some rows; elsewhere it reads once, few, many or a size class.

abundance | j_gene | v_gene | d_gene | CDR3nt | CDR3aa
- | TRBJ1-2 | TRBV25-1 | - | TGTGCCAGCCGGCCCTCTACCACTAACTATGGCTACACCTTC | CASRPSTTNYGYTF
- | TRBJ1-1 | TRBV10-3 | - | TGTGCCATCAGTGGCTGGCACCAAGCTGCCACTGAAGCTTTCTTT | CAISGWHQAATEAFF
many | TRBJ2-7 | TRBV6-2/TRBV6-3 | - | TGTGCCAGCAGTGAGGACAGCCCTGGGGGGTACGAGCAGTACTTC | CASSEDSPGGYEQYF
few | TRBJ1-4 | TRBV6-2/TRBV6-3 | - | TGTGCCAGCAGTTACTCCAACCGGGACCCCATGATTGAGGAACTGTTTTTT | CASSYSNRDPMIEELFF
- | TRBJ2-3 | TRBV19 | - | TGTGCCAGTAGTATTACGGAGGATACGCAGTATTTT | CASSITEDTQYF
- | TRBJ2-6 | TRBV5-1 | - | TGCGCCAGCAGCTTCGTCACAGGGCCAGGGGCCAACGTCCTGACTTTC | CASSFVTGPGANVLTF
few | TRBJ1-1 | TRBV27 | - | TGTGCCAGCAGTTTTGGGGGCGGCACTGAAGCTTTCTTT | CASSFGGGTEAFF
many | TRBJ2-4 | TRBV7-2 | - | TGTGCCAGCAGCTTAGGCGACCTCAAAAACATTCAGTACTTC | CASSLGDLKNIQYF
few | TRBJ2-5 | TRBV12-3/TRBV12-4 | TRBD1 | TGTGCCAGCACTTCCGACAGGGGGTGGGAGACCCAGTACTTC | CASTSDRGWETQYF
- | TRBJ1-1 | TRBV6-2/TRBV6-3 | - | TGTGCCAGCAGGGGCGCGACAGCCAGTGGGAACACTGAAGCTTTCTTT | CASRGATASGNTEAFF